A single sample is the source of the 4 T cell receptor beta chains below, sequenced in a study of blood T cell repertoires in COVID-19. Data came from immunoSEQ multiplex PCR; TCRdb stores just in-frame clones and leaves some out. The data contain hundreds of thousands of clones, around nine tenths of them seen just once; the ten biggest clones take up 1.2% to 1.5%. Source material: PBMCs or T cells enriched from blood (not recorded which). Receptors were obtained from a young woman who had been exposed to COVID-19.

The chain links TRBV7-6 to TRBJ2-6, with 10 bases matching TRBD2. Germline loops: CDR1 SGHVS, CDR2 FNYEAQ. Trimming took 2 bases from V and 1 from J; bases not matched to a gene: 5. The CDR3 length is 18 residues. CDR3 loop: CASSLTSGAVSGANVLTF. The CDR3, as DNA: TGTGCCAGCAGCTTAACTAGCGGGGCGGTGTCTGGGGCCAACGTCCTGACTTTC.

The V call is TRBV11-2, the J call TRBJ2-1, with D uncertain. Trimming left V 5 bases short and J 6 bases short, with 14 bases between. CDR1 is SGHAT, CDR2 FQNNGV, per germline. This CDR3 is 14 amino acids long. The CDR3: CASSPPPLGNEQFF. The CDR3 nucleotides are TGTGCCAGCAGCCCCCCGCCGCTCGGCAATGAGCAGTTCTTC.

The chain recombines TRBV24-1 with TRBJ1-1, with TRBD1 as a possible D gene (5 bases). V lost 5 bases and J 6 bases, leaving 15 bases between the germline ends. The CDR3 spans 14 residues. The germline gives CDR1 KGHDR, CDR2 SFDVKD. CDR3 protein: CATSARTAGAEAFF. In DNA form, the CDR3 reads TGTGCCACCAGTGCCCGTACTGCGGGGGCTGAAGCTTTCTTT.

This clone was observed a single time. The rearrangement links TRBV19 to TRBJ1-3; TRBD1 agrees at 11 bases. The J segment lost 0 bases and the V segment lost 7 bases, leaving 2 bases of the junction unmatched. Germline loops: CDR1 LNHDA, CDR2 SQIVND (reference sequence). The CDR3 extends over 15 amino acids. This CDR3 is CASTGTGGSGNTIYF. DNA of the CDR3: TGTGCCAGTACCGGGACAGGGGGCTCTGGAAACACCATATATTTT.